This TCR beta chain was observed in a study of vaccination effects on CD4 cells after COVID-19. On the study more broadly: Wells each received approximately 2 million PBMC, cultured with 9 to 10 IU/ml IL-2 and about 9.3 ug/ml peptides. Points from the study as a whole: Long after vaccination, the clones induced by infection and by vaccine shrank markedly in size.

Remarks on this clone: The antigen is unknown.

The repertoire was sequenced with immunoSEQ multiplex PCR; TCRdb's copy has only in-frame clones and lacks some. The top ten hold under 4.5% of the sample, which has 32,000 or so clones, roughly two thirds seen once. Isolating CD4+ T cells followed about 11 days of culture. In the vaccine recipients, nucleocapsid antibodies were negative and there was no prior SARS-CoV-2 infection. The input for sequencing was CD4+ T cells from PBMCs cultured without peptide, taken before COVID-19 vaccination. The source is a human donor who received a COVID-19 vaccine.

Written as DNA, the CDR3 is TGCAGTGCTAGACAGATGAATGAGCAGTTCTTC. Protein: CSARQMNEQFF. This chain uses TRBV20-1 with TRBJ2-1; D is undetermined. This CDR3 has 11 amino acids. The V and J ends lost 2 bases and 7 bases respectively, with 6 bases between them. Germline values: CDR1 DFQATT, CDR2 SNEGSKA (reference sequence).